This TCR beta chain emerged from a study of T cell repertoires in cytomegalovirus infection. Broader study findings: The ex vivo response was dominated by HLA-C-restricted CMV-specific TCR beta clonotypes.

TCRdb fed the reads into MiXCR, producing one record per CDR3 protein. In the table there are 500,000 or so distinct CDR3 sequences, approximately 16% of which are singletons. Ten or more counts support this clonotype. As yet, its antigen is unknown. The J segment lost 1 base and the V segment lost 8 bases, leaving 10 bases of the junction unmatched. The germline V gene has CDR1 SQVTM and CDR2 ANQGSEA. This CDR3 contains 17 residues. The receptor's source is a human donor in good health (CMV status not recorded). Some clones in this sample may be carry-over from other donors' samples. The chain employs TRBV29-1 and TRBJ2-2, with TRBD2 matching 13 bases. The sample consisted of CD8+ T cells from PBMCs. The DNA for the CDR3 is TGCAGCATTACATCAACTAGCGGGGGGGGGAACACCGGGGAGCTGTTTTTT. This translates into CSITSTSGGGNTGELFF.